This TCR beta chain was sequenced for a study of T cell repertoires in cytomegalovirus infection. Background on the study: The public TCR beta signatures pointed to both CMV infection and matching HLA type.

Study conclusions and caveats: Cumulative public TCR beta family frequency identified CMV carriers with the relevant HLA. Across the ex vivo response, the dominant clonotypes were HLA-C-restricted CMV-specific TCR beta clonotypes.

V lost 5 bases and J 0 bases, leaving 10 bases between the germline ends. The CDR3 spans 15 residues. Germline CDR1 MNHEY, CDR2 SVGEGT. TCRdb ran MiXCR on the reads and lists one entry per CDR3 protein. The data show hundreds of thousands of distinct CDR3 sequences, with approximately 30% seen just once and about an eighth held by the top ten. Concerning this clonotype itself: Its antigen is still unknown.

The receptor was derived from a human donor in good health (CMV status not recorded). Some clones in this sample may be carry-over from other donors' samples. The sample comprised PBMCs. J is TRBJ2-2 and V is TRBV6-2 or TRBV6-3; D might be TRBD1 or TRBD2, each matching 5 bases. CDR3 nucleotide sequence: TGTGCCAGCAGTCGGGACCTAGCGAACACCGGGGAGCTGTTTTTT. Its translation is CASSRDLANTGELFF.